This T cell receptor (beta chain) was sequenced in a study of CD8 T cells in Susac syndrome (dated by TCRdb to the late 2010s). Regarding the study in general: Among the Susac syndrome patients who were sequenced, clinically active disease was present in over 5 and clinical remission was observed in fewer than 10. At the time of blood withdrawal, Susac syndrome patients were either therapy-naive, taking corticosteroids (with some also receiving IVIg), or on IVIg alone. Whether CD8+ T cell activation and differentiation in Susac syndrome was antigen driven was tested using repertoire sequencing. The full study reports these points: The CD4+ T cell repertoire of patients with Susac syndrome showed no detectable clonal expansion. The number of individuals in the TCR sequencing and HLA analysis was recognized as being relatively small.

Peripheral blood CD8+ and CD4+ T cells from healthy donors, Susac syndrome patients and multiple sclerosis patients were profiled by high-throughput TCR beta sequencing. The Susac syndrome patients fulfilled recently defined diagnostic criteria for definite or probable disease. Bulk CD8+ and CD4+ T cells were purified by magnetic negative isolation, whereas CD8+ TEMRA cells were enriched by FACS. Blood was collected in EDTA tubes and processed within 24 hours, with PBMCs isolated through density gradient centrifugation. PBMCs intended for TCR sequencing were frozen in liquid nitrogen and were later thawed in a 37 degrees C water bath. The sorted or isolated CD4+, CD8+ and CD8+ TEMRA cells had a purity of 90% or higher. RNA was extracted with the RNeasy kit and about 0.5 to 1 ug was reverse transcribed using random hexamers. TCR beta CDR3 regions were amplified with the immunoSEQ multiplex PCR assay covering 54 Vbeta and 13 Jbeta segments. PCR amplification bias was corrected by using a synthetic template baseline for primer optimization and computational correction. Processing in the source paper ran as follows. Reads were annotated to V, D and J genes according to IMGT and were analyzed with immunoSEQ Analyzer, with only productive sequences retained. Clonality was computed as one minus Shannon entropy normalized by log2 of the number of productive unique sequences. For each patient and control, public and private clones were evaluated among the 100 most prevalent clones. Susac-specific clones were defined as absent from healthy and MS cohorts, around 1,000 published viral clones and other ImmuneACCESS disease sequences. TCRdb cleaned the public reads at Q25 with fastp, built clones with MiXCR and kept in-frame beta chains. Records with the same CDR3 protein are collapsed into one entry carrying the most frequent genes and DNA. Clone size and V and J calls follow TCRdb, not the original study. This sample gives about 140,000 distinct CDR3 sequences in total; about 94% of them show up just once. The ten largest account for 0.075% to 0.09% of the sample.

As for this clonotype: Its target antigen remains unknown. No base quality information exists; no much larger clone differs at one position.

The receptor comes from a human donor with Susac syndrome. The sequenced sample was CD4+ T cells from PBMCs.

The CDR3 reads CASRVHGPETQYF. The nucleotides are TGTGCCAGCAGGGTACACGGGCCAGAGACCCAGTACTTC. Rearrangement joined TRBV5-6 to TRBJ2-5; no D gene call is confident. The germline V gene encodes CDR1 SGHDT and CDR2 YYEEEE. Trimming removed 5 bases from V and 4 bases from J, leaving 12 bases between the germline ends. From cysteine to phenylalanine, the CDR3 is 13 amino acids long. Left in the record is the CDR3 DNA by itself, 39 bases read in frame from the first base.